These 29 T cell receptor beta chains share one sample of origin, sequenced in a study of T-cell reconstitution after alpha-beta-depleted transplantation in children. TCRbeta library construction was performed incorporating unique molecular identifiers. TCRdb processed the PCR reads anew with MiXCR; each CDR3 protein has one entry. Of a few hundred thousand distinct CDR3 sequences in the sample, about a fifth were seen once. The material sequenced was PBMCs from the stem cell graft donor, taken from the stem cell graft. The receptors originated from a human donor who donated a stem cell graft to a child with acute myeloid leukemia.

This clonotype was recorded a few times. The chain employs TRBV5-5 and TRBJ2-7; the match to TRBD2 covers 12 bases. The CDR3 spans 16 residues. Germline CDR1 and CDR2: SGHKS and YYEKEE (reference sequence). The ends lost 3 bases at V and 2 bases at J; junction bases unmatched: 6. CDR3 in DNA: TGTGCCAGCAGCTCGTTCAGACTAGCGGGGGCCTACGAGCAGTACTTC. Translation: CASSSFRLAGAYEQYF. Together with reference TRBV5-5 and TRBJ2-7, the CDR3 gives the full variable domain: DAGVTQSPTHLIKTRGQQVTLRCSPISGHKSVSWYQQVLGQGPQFIFQYYEKEERGRGNFPDRFSARQFPNYSSELNVNALLLGDSALYLCASSSFRLAGAYEQYFGPGTRLTVT.

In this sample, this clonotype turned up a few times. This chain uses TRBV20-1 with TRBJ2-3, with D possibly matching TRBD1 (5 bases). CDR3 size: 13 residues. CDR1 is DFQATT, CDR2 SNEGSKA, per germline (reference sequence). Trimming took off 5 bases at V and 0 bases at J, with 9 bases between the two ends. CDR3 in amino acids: CSAPPGSTDTQYF. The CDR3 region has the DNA TGCAGTGCTCCGCCAGGGAGCACAGATACGCAGTATTTT.

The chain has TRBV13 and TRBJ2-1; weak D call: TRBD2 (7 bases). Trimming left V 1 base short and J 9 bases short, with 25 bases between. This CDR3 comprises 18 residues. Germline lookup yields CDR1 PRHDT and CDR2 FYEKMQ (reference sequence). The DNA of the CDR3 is TGTGCCAGCAGCTTAGTACCTGTGGATGCTCGCGGGGGCGGTGAGCAGTTCTTC. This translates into CASSLVPVDARGGGEQFF. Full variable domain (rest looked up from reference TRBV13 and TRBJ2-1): AAGVIQSPRHLIKEKRETATLKCYPIPRHDTVYWYQQGPGQDPQFLISFYEKMQSDKGSIPDRFSAQQFSDYHSELNMSSLELGDSALYFCASSLVPVDARGGGEQFFGPGTRLTVL.

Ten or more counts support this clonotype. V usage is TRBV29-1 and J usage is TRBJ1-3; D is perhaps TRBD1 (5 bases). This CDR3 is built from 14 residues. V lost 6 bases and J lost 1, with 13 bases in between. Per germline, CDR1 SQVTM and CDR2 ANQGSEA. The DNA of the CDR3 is TGCAGCGTAGCCGGCAGGGCATCTGGAAACACCATATATTTT. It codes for CSVAGRASGNTIYF.

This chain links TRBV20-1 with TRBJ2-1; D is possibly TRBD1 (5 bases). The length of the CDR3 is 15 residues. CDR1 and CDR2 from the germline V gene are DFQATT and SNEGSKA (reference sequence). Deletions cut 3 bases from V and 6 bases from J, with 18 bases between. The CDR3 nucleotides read TGCAGTGCTAGTCGTACGGCAGGGTTTTTCAATGAGCAGTTCTTC. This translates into CSASRTAGFFNEQFF.

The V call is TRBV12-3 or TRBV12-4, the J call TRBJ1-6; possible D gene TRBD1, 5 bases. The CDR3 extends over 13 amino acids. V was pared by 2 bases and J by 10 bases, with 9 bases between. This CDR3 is CASSLRDDSPLHF. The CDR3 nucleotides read TGTGCCAGCAGTTTAAGGGACGACTCACCCCTCCACTTT.

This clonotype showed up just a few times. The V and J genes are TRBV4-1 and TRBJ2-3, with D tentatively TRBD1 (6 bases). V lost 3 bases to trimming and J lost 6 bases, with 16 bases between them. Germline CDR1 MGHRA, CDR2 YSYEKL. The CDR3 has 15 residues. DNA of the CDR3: TGCGCCAGCAGCCAGGAGTTTGTGGGGGCGGATACGCAGTATTTT. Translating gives CASSQEFVGADTQYF.

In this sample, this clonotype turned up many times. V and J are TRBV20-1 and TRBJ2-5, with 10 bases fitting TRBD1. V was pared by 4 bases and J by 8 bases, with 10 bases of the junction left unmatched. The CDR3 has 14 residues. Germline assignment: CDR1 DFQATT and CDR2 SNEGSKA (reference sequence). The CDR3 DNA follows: TGCAGTGCTACCCACGGGACAGGGGATGTCACCCAGTACTTC. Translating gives CSATHGTGDVTQYF.

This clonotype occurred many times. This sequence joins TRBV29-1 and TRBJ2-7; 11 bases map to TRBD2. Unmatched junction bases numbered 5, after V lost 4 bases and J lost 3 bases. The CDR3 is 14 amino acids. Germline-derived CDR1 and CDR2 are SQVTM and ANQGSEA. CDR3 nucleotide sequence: TGCAGCGTTGTGGGACTAGCGGACGTCTACGAGCAGTACTTC. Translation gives CSVVGLADVYEQYF.

The CDR3 sequence: CSAREANEKLFF. The CDR3 DNA follows: TGCAGTGCTAGAGAAGCGAATGAAAAACTGTTTTTT. V and J are TRBV20-1 and TRBJ1-4; D gene unclear. From germline, CDR1 is DFQATT and CDR2 SNEGSKA (reference sequence). The ends were cut back, 0 bases at V and 5 bases at J, with 4 bases in the middle. This CDR3 contains 12 residues.

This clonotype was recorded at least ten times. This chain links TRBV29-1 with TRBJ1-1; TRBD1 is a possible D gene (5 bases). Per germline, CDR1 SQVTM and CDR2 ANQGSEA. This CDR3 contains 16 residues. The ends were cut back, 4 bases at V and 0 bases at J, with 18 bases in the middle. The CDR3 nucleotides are TGCAGCGTTGTTTTCAGAAGGGGACCCATGAACACTGAAGCTTTCTTT. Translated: CSVVFRRGPMNTEAFF.

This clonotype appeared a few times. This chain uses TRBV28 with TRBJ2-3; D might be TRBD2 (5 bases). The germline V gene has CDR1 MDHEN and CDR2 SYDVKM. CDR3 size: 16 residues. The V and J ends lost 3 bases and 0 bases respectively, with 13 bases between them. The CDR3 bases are TGTGCCAGCAGTTTGCTACGCGGACTGAGCACAGATACGCAGTATTTT. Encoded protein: CASSLLRGLSTDTQYF. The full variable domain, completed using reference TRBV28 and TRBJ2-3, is DVKVTQSSRYLVKRTGEKVFLECVQDMDHENMFWYRQDPGLGLRLIYFSYDVKMKEKGDIPEGYSVSREKKERFSLILESASTNQTSMYLCASSLLRGLSTDTQYFGPGTRLTVL.

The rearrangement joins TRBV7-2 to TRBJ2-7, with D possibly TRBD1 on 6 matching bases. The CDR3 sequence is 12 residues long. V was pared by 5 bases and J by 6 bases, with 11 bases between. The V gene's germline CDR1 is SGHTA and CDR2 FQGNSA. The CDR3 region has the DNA TGTGCCAGCAGCGCGTACAGGGCCGAGCAGTACTTC. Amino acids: CASSAYRAEQYF.

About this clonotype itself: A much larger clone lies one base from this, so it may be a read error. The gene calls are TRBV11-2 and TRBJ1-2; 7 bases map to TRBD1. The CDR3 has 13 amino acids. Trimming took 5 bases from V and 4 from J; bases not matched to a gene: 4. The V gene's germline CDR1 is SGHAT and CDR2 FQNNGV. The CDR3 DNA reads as TGTGCCAGCAGCCGGGGACAGTTCTATGGCTACACCTTC. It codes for CASSRGQFYGYTF.

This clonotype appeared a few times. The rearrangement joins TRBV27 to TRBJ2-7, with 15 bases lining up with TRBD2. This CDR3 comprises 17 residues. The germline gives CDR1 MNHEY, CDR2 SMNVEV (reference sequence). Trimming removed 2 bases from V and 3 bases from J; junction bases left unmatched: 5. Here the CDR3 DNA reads TGTGCCAGCAGTTTAAAGGGACTAGCGGGAGGTTTCTACGAGCAGTACTTC. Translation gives CASSLKGLAGGFYEQYF.

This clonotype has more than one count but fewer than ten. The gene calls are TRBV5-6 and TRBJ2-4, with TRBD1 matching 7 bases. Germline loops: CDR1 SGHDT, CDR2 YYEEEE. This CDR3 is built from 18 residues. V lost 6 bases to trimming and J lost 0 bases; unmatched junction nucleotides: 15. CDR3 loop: CASIKLTGTAQAKNIQYF. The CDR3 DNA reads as TGTGCCAGCATCAAGCTCACGGGGACAGCTCAAGCCAAAAACATTCAGTACTTC.

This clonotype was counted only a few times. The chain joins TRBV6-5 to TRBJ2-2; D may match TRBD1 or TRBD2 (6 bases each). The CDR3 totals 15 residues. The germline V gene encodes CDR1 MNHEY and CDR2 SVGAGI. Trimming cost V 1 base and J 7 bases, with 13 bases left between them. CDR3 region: CASSYLGGAGGELFF. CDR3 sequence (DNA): TGTGCCAGCAGTTACTTGGGGGGCGCGGGCGGGGAGCTGTTTTTT.

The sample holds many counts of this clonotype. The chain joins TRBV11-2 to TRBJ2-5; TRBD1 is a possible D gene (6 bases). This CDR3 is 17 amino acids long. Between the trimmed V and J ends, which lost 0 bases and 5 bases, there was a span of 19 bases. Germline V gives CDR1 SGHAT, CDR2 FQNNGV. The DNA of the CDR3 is TGTGCCAGCAGCTTAGAAGGGGGTGTCCATTCGGGTGAGACCCAGTACTTC. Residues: CASSLEGGVHSGETQYF.

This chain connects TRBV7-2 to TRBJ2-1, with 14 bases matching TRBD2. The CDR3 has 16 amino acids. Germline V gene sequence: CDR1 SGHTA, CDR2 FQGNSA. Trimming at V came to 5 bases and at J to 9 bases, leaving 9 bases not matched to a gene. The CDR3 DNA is TGTGCCAGCAGCATGACTAGCGGGAGGGTTAGGAGTGAGCAGTTCTTC. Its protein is CASSMTSGRVRSEQFF.

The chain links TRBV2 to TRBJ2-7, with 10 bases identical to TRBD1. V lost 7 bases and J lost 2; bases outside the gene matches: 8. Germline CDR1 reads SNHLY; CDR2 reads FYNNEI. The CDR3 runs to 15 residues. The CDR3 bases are TGTGCCAGCAATAGGGACAGGGGTGGCACCTACGAGCAGTACTTC. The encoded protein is CASNRDRGGTYEQYF.

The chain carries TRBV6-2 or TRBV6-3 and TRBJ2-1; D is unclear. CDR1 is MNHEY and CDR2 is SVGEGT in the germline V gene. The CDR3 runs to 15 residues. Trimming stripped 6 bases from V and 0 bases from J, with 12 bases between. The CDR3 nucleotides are TGTGCCAGCAGCCAACGATCCAGCTCCTACAATGAGCAGTTCTTC. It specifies CASSQRSSSYNEQFF.

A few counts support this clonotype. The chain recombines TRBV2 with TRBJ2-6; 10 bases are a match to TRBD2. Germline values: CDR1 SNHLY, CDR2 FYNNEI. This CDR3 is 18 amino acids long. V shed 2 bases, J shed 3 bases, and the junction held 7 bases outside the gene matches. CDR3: CASSESASGSLGANVLTF. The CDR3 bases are TGTGCCAGCAGTGAATCTGCTAGCGGGAGTCTTGGGGCCAACGTCCTGACTTTC. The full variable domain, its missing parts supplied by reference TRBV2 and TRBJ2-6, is EPEVTQTPSHQVTQMGQEVILRCVPISNHLYFYWYRQILGQKVEFLVSFYNNEISEKSEIFDDQFSVERPDGSNFTLKIRSTKLEDSAMYFCASSESASGSLGANVLTFGAGSRLTVL.

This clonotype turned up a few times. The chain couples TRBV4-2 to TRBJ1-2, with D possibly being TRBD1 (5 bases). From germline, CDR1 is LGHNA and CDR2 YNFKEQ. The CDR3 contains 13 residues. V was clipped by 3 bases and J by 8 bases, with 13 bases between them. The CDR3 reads CASSQGDLTGYTF. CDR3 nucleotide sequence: TGTGCCAGCAGCCAGGGGGACTTGACCGGCTACACCTTC.

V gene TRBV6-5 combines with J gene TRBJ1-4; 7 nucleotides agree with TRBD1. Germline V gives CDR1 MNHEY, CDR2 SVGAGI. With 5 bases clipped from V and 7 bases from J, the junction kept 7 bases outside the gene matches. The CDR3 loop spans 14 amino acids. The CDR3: CASSTTGAGEKLFF. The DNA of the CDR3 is TGTGCCAGCAGTACTACAGGGGCGGGTGAAAAACTGTTTTTT.

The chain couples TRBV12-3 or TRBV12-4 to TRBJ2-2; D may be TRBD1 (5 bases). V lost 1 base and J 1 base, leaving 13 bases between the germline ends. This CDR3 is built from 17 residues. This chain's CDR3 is CASSLVQGVLNTGELFF. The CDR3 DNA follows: TGTGCCAGCAGTTTAGTCCAGGGCGTACTGAACACCGGGGAGCTGTTTTTT.

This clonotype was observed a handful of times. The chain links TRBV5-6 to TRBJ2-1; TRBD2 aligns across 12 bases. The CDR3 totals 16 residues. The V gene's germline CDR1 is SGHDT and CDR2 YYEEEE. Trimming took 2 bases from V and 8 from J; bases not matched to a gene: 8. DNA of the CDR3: TGTGCCAGCAGCTTCCAGACTAGCGGGAGCCGCCATGAGCAGTTCTTC. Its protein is CASSFQTSGSRHEQFF. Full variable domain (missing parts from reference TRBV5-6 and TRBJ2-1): DAGVTQSPTHLIKTRGQQVTLRCSPKSGHDTVSWYQQALGQGPQFIFQYYEEEERQRGNFPDRFSGHQFPNYSSELNVNALLLGDSALYLCASSFQTSGSRHEQFFGPGTRLTVL.

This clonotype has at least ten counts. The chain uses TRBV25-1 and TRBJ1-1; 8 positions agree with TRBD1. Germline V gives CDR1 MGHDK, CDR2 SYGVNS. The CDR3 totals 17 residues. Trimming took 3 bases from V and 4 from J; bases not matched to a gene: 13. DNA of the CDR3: TGTGCCAGCAGTGACCCCGGGACAGGCGGTGGGAGCACTGAAGCTTTCTTT. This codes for CASSDPGTGGGSTEAFF.

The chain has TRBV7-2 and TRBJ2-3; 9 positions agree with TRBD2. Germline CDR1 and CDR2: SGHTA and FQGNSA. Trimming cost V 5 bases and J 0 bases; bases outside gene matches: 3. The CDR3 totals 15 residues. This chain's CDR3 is CASSPSGVSTDTQYF. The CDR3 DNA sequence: TGTGCCAGCAGCCCTAGCGGGGTCAGCACAGATACGCAGTATTTT.

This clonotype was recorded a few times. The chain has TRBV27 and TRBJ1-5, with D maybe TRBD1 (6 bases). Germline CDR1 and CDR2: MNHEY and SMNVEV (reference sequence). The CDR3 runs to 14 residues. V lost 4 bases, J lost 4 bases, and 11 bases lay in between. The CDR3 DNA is TGTGCCAGCAGTTACAGGGATAGTAATCAGCCCCAGCATTTT. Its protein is CASSYRDSNQPQHF.